This T cell receptor (beta chain) was obtained from a study of blood T cells in healthy people across ages. A second PCR of about 7 to 11 cycles used a sample-barcoded 5' primer and a J-beta primer mix. One entry per CDR3 protein results from TCRdb running MiXCR on the 5' RACE reads. The sample shows roughly 550,000 distinct CDR3 sequences, approximately 25% of them seen only once. Donors were healthy Caucasian individuals from Russia aged about 6 to 100. Isolation yielded PBMCs, at least 6 million per sample, in every case. Total RNA, at least 5 micrograms per sample, was extracted from PBMCs. The CDR3 contains 15 residues. From germline, CDR1 is SGHKS and CDR2 YYEKEE (reference sequence). A further study also used this sample, focusing on T cells of mothers and their children. That work contributes: Per mother, over 9.5 million TCR beta CDR3 reads were obtained; per child, around 2.9 million.

The rearrangement uses TRBV5-5 and TRBJ2-1; D possibly corresponds to TRBD1 (5 bases). TRBJ2-7 matches the DNA end more closely, so the J call is doubtful. The sequenced material came from blood. The clonotype was recovered from a boy aged 5-17 years in good health. Here the CDR3 reads CASSLVGRQGDEQYF. Written as DNA, the CDR3 is TGTGCCAGCAGCTTGGTAGGTCGGCAGGGTGACGAGCAGTACTTC.